These 25 T cell receptor beta chains share one sample of origin, sequenced in a study of Graves' ophthalmopathy and Graves' hyperthyroidism. Amplifying from RNA transcripts, the study obtained TCR beta CDR3 regions. RT-PCR with HTBI primers came first, then second-round multiplex PCR. TCRdb itself ran the multiplex PCR reads through MiXCR, one entry per CDR3 protein. This table holds under 350,000 distinct CDR3 sequences, roughly 15% found once. Sequenced sample: peripheral blood. Receptors were obtained from an adult man with Graves' ophthalmopathy.

At least ten counts were recorded for this clonotype. The CDR3 nucleotides read TGTGCCAGCAGCCCCTTAGTCGGGGGGCAAGAGACCCAGTACTTC. It specifies CASSPLVGGQETQYF. The chain combines TRBV6-1 with TRBJ2-5; 7 bases are a match to TRBD2. The CDR3 length is 15 residues. V shed 6 bases, J shed 2 bases, and the junction held 9 bases outside the gene matches. CDR1 is MNHNS and CDR2 is SASEGT in the germline V gene.

This clonotype was seen at least ten times. The V and J genes are TRBV13 and TRBJ1-2, with D tentatively TRBD1 (5 bases). The CDR3 has 17 residues. The V end lost 4 bases, the J end lost 4 bases, and 22 bases lay between the germline ends. From germline, CDR1 is PRHDT and CDR2 FYEKMQ (reference sequence). CDR3 protein: CASSSRKDPPRGYGYTF. CDR3 bases: TGTGCCAGCAGCTCTAGAAAGGACCCACCTAGGGGCTATGGCTACACCTTC.

There are many counts of this clonotype. J is TRBJ2-5 and V is TRBV11-2; 14 bases are a match to TRBD2. Per the germline V gene, CDR1 is SGHAT and CDR2 is FQNNGV. CDR3 size: 16 residues. J lost 6 bases, V lost 4 bases, and 7 bases had no gene match. CDR3 nucleotides: TGTGCCAGCAGCTCTGGACTAGCGGGAGGTATCCAGACCCAGTACTTC. Protein: CASSSGLAGGIQTQYF.

This clonotype was counted many times. J is TRBJ1-1 and V is TRBV5-4; D gene ambiguous. The CDR3 consists of 13 residues. V dropped 0 bases and J dropped 7 bases, with 10 bases sitting between them. From germline, CDR1 is SGHNT and CDR2 YYREEE (reference sequence). CDR3 DNA sequence: TGTGCCAGCAGCTTGGAGAACACCTTTGAAGCTTTCTTT. It yields the protein CASSLENTFEAFF.

This clonotype was seen at least ten times. The CDR3 nucleotides are TGTGCCAGCAGCACCCGGACAGGGTTCGGGGAGACCCAGTACTTC. This translates into CASSTRTGFGETQYF. The chain combines TRBV7-2 with TRBJ2-5, with 8 bases fitting TRBD1. The V gene's germline CDR1 is SGHTA and CDR2 FQGNSA. The CDR3 contains 15 residues. Unmatched junction bases numbered 10, after V lost 5 bases and J lost 5 bases.

The table lists this clonotype with many counts. The CDR3 nucleotides read TGTGCCAGCACTCGAAGGGGACAGGGTCACTACGAGCAGTACTTC. Amino acids: CASTRRGQGHYEQYF. The chain joins TRBV6-1 to TRBJ2-7, with 9 bases that match TRBD1. Germline CDR1 MNHNS, CDR2 SASEGT. The CDR3 consists of 15 residues. V was pared by 7 bases and J by 3 bases, with 10 bases of the junction left unmatched.

This chain joins TRBV9 and TRBJ1-1; TRBD1 is a possible D gene (5 bases). The V end lost 0 bases, the J end lost 4 bases, and 10 bases lay between the germline ends. The CDR3 has 14 amino acids. Germline V CDR1 and CDR2: SGDLS, YYNGEE. CDR3: CASSVAGGGTEAFF. CDR3 bases: TGTGCCAGCAGCGTAGCGGGGGGTGGCACTGAAGCTTTCTTT. The full variable domain, its missing parts supplied by reference TRBV9 and TRBJ1-1, is DSGVTQTPKHLITATGQRVTLRCSPRSGDLSVYWYQQSLDQGLQFLIQYYNGEERAKGNILERFSAQQFPDLHSELNLSSLELGDSALYFCASSVAGGGTEAFFGQGTRLTVV.

This clonotype was seen repeatedly, ten times or more. The V and J genes are TRBV7-9 and TRBJ1-1, with D possibly matching TRBD1 (5 bases). In germline, CDR1 is SEHNR, CDR2 FQNEAQ (reference sequence). V lost 1 base and J 4 bases, leaving 13 bases between the germline ends. The CDR3 is 15 amino acids. For the CDR3, the DNA is TGTGCCAGCAGCTTAGGATGGGGGGGAGTCACTGAAGCTTTCTTT. Encoded protein: CASSLGWGGVTEAFF.

This clonotype was detected ten times or more. V is TRBV6-2 or TRBV6-3 and J is TRBJ1-5; 10 bases are a match to TRBD1. Germline V gene sequence: CDR1 MNHEY, CDR2 SVGEGT. The CDR3 is 17 residues long. Trimming at V came to 2 bases and at J to 3 bases, leaving 7 bases not matched to a gene. CDR3 in DNA: TGTGCCAGCAGTTACCCAACCGGGACAGGGGACAATCAGCCCCAGCATTTT. It encodes CASSYPTGTGDNQPQHF.

The J gene is TRBJ2-5, the V gene TRBV10-3; maybe TRBD2 (5 bases). The CDR3 sequence is 15 residues long. The V and J ends lost 3 bases and 5 bases respectively, with 16 bases between them. Germline V gives CDR1 ENHRY, CDR2 SYGVKD. This CDR3 is CAISDKGWTSETQYF. The DNA for the CDR3 is TGTGCCATCAGTGATAAAGGGTGGACTTCTGAGACCCAGTACTTC.

The table lists this clonotype with many counts. The chain uses TRBV3-1 and TRBJ2-5; 7 bases align to TRBD2. The V segment lost 2 bases and the J segment 4 bases; nucleotides outside the gene matches: 13. CDR3 length equals 17 residues. The germline V gene has CDR1 LGHDT and CDR2 YNNKEL (reference sequence). CDR3 residues: CASSQNRWAGETETQYF. CDR3 in DNA: TGTGCCAGCAGCCAAAACCGTTGGGCGGGAGAAACAGAGACCCAGTACTTC.

This clonotype has at least ten counts. The rearrangement joins TRBV6-1 to TRBJ1-2; no clear D gene. The germline V and J ends were trimmed by 4 bases and 6 bases, with 9 bases remaining between them. CDR1 and CDR2 (germline): MNHNS, SASEGT. The CDR3 covers 12 residues. CDR3 loop: CASSARSDGYTF. The CDR3 DNA reads as TGTGCCAGCAGTGCGAGGTCGGATGGCTACACCTTC.

This clonotype was found many times. The genes are TRBV5-1 and TRBJ1-5; D gene ambiguous. Trimming removed 0 bases at V and 7 bases at J, with 11 bases between. Per the germline V gene, CDR1 is SGHRS and CDR2 is YFSETQ. CDR3 length: 14 residues. CDR3 region: CASSLGGEGQPQHF. The CDR3 coding sequence is TGCGCCAGCAGCTTGGGCGGGGAAGGACAGCCCCAGCATTTT.

In its sample, this clonotype was seen many times. The V gene is TRBV24-1, the J gene TRBJ2-2; no clear D. CDR3 length: 13 amino acids. Germline loops: CDR1 KGHDR, CDR2 SFDVKD. Deletions cut 3 bases from V and 5 bases from J, with 6 bases between. The CDR3 DNA sequence: TGTGCCACCAGTGATCCGATAACCGGGGAGCTGTTTTTT. Translating it yields CATSDPITGELFF.

The J gene is TRBJ2-5, the V gene TRBV6-2 or TRBV6-3; D is unclear. V lost 6 bases and J lost 7, with 12 bases in between. The germline gives CDR1 MNHEY, CDR2 SVGEGT. The CDR3 has 12 amino acids. The CDR3 spells CASSIAGGTQYF. The CDR3 bases are TGTGCCAGCAGCATCGCCGGCGGGACCCAGTACTTC.

This clonotype was observed at least ten times. The rearrangement links TRBV19 to TRBJ1-5, with 9 nucleotides matching TRBD1. V lost 3 bases, J lost 7 bases, and 4 bases stayed unmatched. The length of the CDR3 is 14 residues. Germline CDR1 reads LNHDA; CDR2 reads SQIVND (reference sequence). The CDR3 loop is CASSIGTGRQPQHF. The CDR3 DNA reads TGTGCCAGTAGTATCGGGACAGGGAGACAGCCCCAGCATTTT.

This clonotype was detected many times. This chain links TRBV28 with TRBJ1-1, with D tentatively TRBD1 (6 bases). Germline CDR1 MDHEN, CDR2 SYDVKM. V lost 6 bases to trimming and J lost 0 bases, with 14 bases between them. CDR3 size: 15 residues. DNA for the CDR3: TGTGCCAGCAGCTCCGCGGGGGCGGTGAACACTGAAGCTTTCTTT. Its protein product is CASSSAGAVNTEAFF.

Concerning this clonotype: The germline gene is not matched at one end of the junction; a read error may be the cause. The chain recombines TRBV6-1 with TRBJ2-4; the D is unclear. The CDR3 extends over 14 amino acids. Looked up from germline, CDR1 is MNHNS and CDR2 is SASEGT. The CDR3 region has the DNA TGTGCCATCAGTGAGTTTTACAAGGATCGTTTTCAGTACTTC. Protein: CAISEFYKDRFQYF.

This clonotype was seen at least ten times. This chain connects TRBV4-1 to TRBJ2-7, with D perhaps TRBD1 (6 bases). The CDR3 runs to 15 residues. The V end lost 3 bases, the J end lost 0 bases, and 12 bases lay between the germline ends. Germline V gene data show CDR1 as MGHRA and CDR2 as YSYEKL. The CDR3 protein is CASSHPGTSSYEQYF. The CDR3 nucleotides read TGCGCCAGCAGCCACCCCGGGACATCCTCCTACGAGCAGTACTTC.

The chain uses TRBV9 and TRBJ2-2; D is unresolved. Germline lookup yields CDR1 SGDLS and CDR2 YYNGEE. The length of the CDR3 is 16 residues. The V gene lost 0 bases and the J gene lost 0 bases, with 9 bases spanning the gap. CDR3 coding DNA: TGTGCCAGCAGCGTAGAGGGCAGGACGAACACCGGGGAGCTGTTTTTT. This encodes CASSVEGRTNTGELFF.

This clonotype was recorded at least ten times. The chain links TRBV10-3 to TRBJ2-1; D gene unclear. Trimming took off 0 bases at V and 0 bases at J, with 9 bases between the two ends. Germline loops: CDR1 ENHRY, CDR2 SYGVKD. This CDR3 region has 16 residues. CDR3 residues: CAISESPGSSYNEQFF. For the CDR3, the DNA is TGTGCCATCAGTGAGTCCCCAGGAAGCTCCTACAATGAGCAGTTCTTC.

This clonotype was counted many times. V and J are TRBV28 and TRBJ2-5, with 14 bases matching TRBD2. Germline V gene lookup returns CDR1 MDHEN and CDR2 SYDVKM. CDR3 size: 18 residues. V shed 4 bases, J shed 5 bases, and the junction held 12 bases outside the gene matches. Written as DNA, the CDR3 is TGTGCCAGCAGTTACCTTTGGACTAGCGGGGGGTCTGGGGAGACCCAGTACTTC. It yields the protein CASSYLWTSGGSGETQYF. Looking up the rest from reference TRBV28 and TRBJ2-5 gives the full variable domain: DVKVTQSSRYLVKRTGEKVFLECVQDMDHENMFWYRQDPGLGLRLIYFSYDVKMKEKGDIPEGYSVSREKKERFSLILESASTNQTSMYLCASSYLWTSGGSGETQYFGPGTRLLVL.

This clonotype was recorded many times. The chain links TRBV18 to TRBJ2-5; 9 bases fit TRBD2. The junction had 7 bases not matched to a gene; V was cut back by 6 bases and J by 2 bases. The CDR3 is 15 residues long. Germline-derived CDR1 and CDR2 are KGHSH and LQKENI. The CDR3 protein is CASSLSGSPQETQYF. CDR3 sequence (DNA): TGTGCCAGCTCCCTTAGCGGGAGTCCTCAAGAGACCCAGTACTTC.

This clonotype was detected ten times or more. This chain joins TRBV11-2 and TRBJ2-7; D is uncertain. V was cut by 0 bases and J by 0 bases, with 9 bases left in between. The CDR3 runs to 15 residues. Germline-derived CDR1 and CDR2 are SGHAT and FQNNGV. In DNA, the CDR3 is TGTGCCAGCAGCTTAGAATTTTCCAGCTCCTACGAGCAGTACTTC. It yields the protein CASSLEFSSSYEQYF. The full variable domain, completed using reference TRBV11-2 and TRBJ2-7, is EAGVAQSPRYKIIEKRQSVAFWCNPISGHATLYWYQQILGQGPKLLIQFQNNGVVDDSQLPKDRFSAERLKGVDSTLKIQPAKLEDSAVYLCASSLEFSSSYEQYFGPGTRLTVT.

V and J are TRBV12-3 or TRBV12-4 and TRBJ1-1; D is ambiguous. V lost 2 bases to trimming and J lost 2 bases, with 12 bases between them. The CDR3 extends over 15 amino acids. The CDR3 sequence: CASSLPAYKNTEAFF. Here the CDR3 DNA reads TGTGCCAGCAGTTTACCCGCCTACAAAAACACTGAAGCTTTCTTT.